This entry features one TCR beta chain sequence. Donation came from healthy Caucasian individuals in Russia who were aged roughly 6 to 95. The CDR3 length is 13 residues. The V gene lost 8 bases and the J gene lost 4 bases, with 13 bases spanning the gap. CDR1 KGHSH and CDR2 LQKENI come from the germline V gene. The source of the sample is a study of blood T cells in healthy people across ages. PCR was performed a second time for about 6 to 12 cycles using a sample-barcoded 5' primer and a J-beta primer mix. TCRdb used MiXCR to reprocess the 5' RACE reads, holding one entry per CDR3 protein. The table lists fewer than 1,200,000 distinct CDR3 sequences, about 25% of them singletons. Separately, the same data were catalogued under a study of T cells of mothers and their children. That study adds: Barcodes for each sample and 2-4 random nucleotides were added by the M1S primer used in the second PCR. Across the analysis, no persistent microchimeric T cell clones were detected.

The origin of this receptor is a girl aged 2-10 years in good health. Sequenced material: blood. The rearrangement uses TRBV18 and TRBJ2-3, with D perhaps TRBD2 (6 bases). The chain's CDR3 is CASAPLAADTQYF. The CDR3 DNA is TGTGCCAGCGCCCCTTTAGCGGCAGATACGCAGTATTTT.